This T cell receptor beta chain was sequenced during a study of T cells in tumors after PD-1 blockade. In germline, CDR1 is SEHNR, CDR2 FQNEAQ (reference sequence). The CDR3 is 13 amino acids. V dropped 5 bases and J dropped 5 bases, with 12 bases sitting between them. This table comes from immunoSEQ multiplex PCR, and its TCRdb copy is limited to in-frame clones, with some not included. The profile shows about 59,000 clones, 80% of them singletons. This clonotype originated in a human donor with basal cell carcinoma. Sequenced here: PBMCs, sampled before anti-PD-1 treatment. The genes are TRBV7-9 and TRBJ1-2; D uncertain. CDR3 sequence: CASSPREAYGYTF. In nucleotides, the CDR3 is TGTGCCAGCAGCCCTCGAGAAGCATATGGCTACACCTTC.